Included here is one TCR beta chain sequence, with context. Germline CDR1 LNHDA, CDR2 SQIVND (reference sequence). The germline V and J ends were trimmed by 0 bases and 5 bases, with 16 bases remaining between them. This CDR3 comprises 16 residues. This record belongs to a study of blood T cell repertoires in COVID-19. About the research overall: Whether acute or convalescent, the COVID-19 samples came from the United States, Italy and Spain. Sources were T cells, B-cell-depleted T cells, or PBMCs; the material itself was cDNA or gDNA.

Per the original data handling: Amplified reference gene primers provided the basis for estimating nucleated cell counts. The repertoire was sequenced with immunoSEQ multiplex PCR; TCRdb's copy has only in-frame clones and lacks some. That table is the source of V, J and clone size, and D and trimming were worked out from the DNA. This table has roughly 240,000 clones, approximately 86% appearing once. The sample consisted of peripheral blood. This receptor was obtained from a young man with active or convalescent COVID-19. The J gene is TRBJ2-5, the V gene TRBV19, with D perhaps matching TRBD2 (6 bases). Written as DNA, the CDR3 is TGTGCCAGTAGTATAGATCTGGGGACTCCGCTGGAGACCCAGTACTTC. This translates into CASSIDLGTPLETQYF. The variable domain in full, with the rest retrieved from reference TRBV19 and TRBJ2-5, is DGGITQSPKYLFRKEGQNVTLSCEQNLNHDAMYWYRQDPGQGLRLIYYSQIVNDFQKGDIAEGYSVSREKKESFPLTVTSAQKNPTAFYLCASSIDLGTPLETQYFGPGTRLLVL.